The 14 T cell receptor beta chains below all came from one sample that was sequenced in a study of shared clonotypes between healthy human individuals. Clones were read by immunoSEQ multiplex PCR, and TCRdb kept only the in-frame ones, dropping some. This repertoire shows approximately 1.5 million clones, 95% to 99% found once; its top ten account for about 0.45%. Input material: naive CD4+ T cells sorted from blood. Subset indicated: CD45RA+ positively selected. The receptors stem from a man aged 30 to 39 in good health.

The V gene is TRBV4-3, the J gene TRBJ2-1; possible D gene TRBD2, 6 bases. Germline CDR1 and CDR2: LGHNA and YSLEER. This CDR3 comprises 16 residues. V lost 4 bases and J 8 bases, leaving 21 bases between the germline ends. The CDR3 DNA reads TGCGCCAGCAGCCGGGACTCCCGACTCACGGGCGATGAGCAGTTCTTC. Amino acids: CASSRDSRLTGDEQFF.

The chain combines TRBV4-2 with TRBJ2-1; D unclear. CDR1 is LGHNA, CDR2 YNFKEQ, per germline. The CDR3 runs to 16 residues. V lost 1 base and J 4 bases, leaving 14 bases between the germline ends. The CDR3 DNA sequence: TGTGCCAGCAGCCAAGGGCCCAGCTCTACTTACAATGAGCAGTTCTTC. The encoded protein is CASSQGPSSTYNEQFF.

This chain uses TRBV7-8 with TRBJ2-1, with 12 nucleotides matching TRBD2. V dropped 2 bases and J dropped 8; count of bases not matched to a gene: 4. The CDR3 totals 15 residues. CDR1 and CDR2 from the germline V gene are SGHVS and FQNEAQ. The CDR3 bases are TGTGCCAGCAGCTTAACTAGCGGGAGGAGCGATGAGCAGTTCTTC. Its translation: CASSLTSGRSDEQFF.

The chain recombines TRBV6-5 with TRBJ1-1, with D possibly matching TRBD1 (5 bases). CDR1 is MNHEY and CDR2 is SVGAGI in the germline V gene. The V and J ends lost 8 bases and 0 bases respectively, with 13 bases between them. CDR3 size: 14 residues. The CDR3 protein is CASCQRGMNTEAFF. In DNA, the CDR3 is TGTGCCAGCTGTCAGCGGGGCATGAACACTGAAGCTTTCTTT.

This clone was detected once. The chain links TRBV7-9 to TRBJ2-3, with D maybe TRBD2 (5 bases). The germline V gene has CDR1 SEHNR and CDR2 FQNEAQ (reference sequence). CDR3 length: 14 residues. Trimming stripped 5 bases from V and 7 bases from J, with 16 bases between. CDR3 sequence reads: CASSRAAGEYTQYF. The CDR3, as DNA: TGTGCCAGCAGCCGAGCGGCAGGAGAATATACGCAGTATTTT.

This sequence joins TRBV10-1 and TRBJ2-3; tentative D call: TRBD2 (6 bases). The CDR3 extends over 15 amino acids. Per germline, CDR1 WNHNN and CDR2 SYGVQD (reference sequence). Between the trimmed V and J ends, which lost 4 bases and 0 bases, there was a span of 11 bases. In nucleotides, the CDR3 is TGCGCCAGCAGTGCACTAGCTCTTAGCACAGATACGCAGTATTTT. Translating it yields CASSALALSTDTQYF.

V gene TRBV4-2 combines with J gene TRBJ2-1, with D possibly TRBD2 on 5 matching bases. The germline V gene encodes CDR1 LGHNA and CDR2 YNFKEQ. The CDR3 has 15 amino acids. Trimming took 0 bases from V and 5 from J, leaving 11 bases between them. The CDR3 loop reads CASSQERLPNNEQFF. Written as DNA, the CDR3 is TGTGCCAGCAGCCAAGAAAGACTACCGAACAATGAGCAGTTCTTC.

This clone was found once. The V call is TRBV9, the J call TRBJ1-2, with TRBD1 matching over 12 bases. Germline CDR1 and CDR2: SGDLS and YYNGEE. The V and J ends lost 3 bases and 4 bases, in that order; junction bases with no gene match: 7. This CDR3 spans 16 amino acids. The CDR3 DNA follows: TGTGCCAGCAGCGCCACGGGGACAGGGGGCCTCTATGGCTACACCTTC. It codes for CASSATGTGGLYGYTF.

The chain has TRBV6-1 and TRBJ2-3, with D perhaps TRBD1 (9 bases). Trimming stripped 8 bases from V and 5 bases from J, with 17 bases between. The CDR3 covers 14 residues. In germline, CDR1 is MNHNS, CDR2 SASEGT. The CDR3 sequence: CASGTRTGVDTQYF. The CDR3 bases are TGTGCCAGCGGGACTAGGACAGGGGTAGATACGCAGTATTTT.

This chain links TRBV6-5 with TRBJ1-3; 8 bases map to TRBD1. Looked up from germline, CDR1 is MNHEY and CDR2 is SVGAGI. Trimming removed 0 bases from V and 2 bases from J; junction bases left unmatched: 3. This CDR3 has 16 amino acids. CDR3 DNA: TGTGCCAGCAGTTACTCGGACAGGGCTACTGGAAACACCATATATTTT. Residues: CASSYSDRATGNTIYF.

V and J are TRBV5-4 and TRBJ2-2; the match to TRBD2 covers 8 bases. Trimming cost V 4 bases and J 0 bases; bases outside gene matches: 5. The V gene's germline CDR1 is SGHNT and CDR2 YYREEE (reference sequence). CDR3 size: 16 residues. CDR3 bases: TGTGCCAGCAGCGGAACTAGCGGCTCGAACACCGGGGAGCTGTTTTTT. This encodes CASSGTSGSNTGELFF. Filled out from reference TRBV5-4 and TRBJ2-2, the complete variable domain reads ETGVTQSPTHLIKTRGQQVTLRCSSQSGHNTVSWYQQALGQGPQFIFQYYREEENGRGNFPPRFSGLQFPNYSSELNVNALELDDSALYLCASSGTSGSNTGELFFGEGSRLTVL.

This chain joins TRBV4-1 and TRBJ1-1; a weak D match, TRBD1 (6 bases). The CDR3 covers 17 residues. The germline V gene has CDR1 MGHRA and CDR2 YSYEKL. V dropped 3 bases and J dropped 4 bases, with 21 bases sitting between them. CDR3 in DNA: TGCGCCAGCAGCCAGACCCCGATGGGGGGCGGCCTCACTGAAGCTTTCTTT. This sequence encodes CASSQTPMGGGLTEAFF.

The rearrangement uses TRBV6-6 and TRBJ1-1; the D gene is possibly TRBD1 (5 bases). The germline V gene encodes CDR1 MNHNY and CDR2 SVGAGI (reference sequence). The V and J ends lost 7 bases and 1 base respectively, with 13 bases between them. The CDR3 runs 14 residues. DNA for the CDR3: TGTGCCAGCACCCCGGGACCTCGGAACACTGAAGCTTTCTTT. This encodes CASTPGPRNTEAFF.

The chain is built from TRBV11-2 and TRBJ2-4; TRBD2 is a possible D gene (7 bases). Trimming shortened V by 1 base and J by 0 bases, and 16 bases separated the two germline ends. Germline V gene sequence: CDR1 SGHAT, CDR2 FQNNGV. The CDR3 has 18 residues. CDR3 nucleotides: TGTGCCAGCAGCTTAGTGGGGGGGCGCGAAGGAGCCAAAAACATTCAGTACTTC. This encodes CASSLVGGREGAKNIQYF.